This is a list of T cell receptor beta chains from one sample in a study of T cells in Graves' hyperthyroidism and ophthalmopathy. TCRdb analysed the multiplex PCR reads with MiXCR anew, one entry per CDR3 protein. This sample carries 750,000 to 900,000 distinct CDR3 sequences, 38% of them seen once, and the ten largest clones take about 8.9%. The sequenced material came from blood. The receptors come from a man aged 18 to 35 with Graves' hyperthyroidism. Both conserved end residues are part of each CDR3. D genes are given only for firm matches. Clone sizes are given selectively: once, few, many, or a class where the clone is expanded.

D gene,J gene,clone size,V gene,CDR3 DNA,CDR3 protein
.,TRBJ2-7,.,TRBV20-1,TGCAGTGCTAGATTCTTCGACTACGAGCAGTACTTC,CSARFFDYEQYF
TRBD1,TRBJ1-4,.,TRBV2,TGTGCCAGCAGTGTTGGACAGGGCTTCGGTGAAAAACTGTTTTTT,CASSVGQGFGEKLFF
.,TRBJ1-1,.,TRBV9,TGTGCCAGCAGCGTAGGGGGGGCGGAGAACACTGAAGCTTTCTTT,CASSVGGAENTEAFF
.,TRBJ2-5,.,TRBV7-9,TGTGCCAGCAGCAACCCGGGGGCCGGCAAAGAGACCCAGTACTTC,CASSNPGAGKETQYF
.,TRBJ1-1,.,TRBV2,TGTGCCAGCAGTGTCCGGGAACATGCCGCAGAAGCTTTCTTT,CASSVREHAAEAFF
.,TRBJ2-7,.,TRBV6-5,TGTGCCAGCAGTTACTCGGTTGGGTCCTACGAGCAGTACTTC,CASSYSVGSYEQYF
.,TRBJ1-2,.,TRBV29-1,TGCAGCGGGAAAGGGGCATCTGGCTACACCTTC,CSGKGASGYTF
.,TRBJ1-1,many,TRBV7-8,TGTGCCAGCAGCTTAACACCCGGTTTTCCTGAAGCTTTCTTT,CASSLTPGFPEAFF
.,TRBJ1-6,few,TRBV12-3/TRBV12-4,TGTGCCAGCAGTTCGGCTTATTCACCCCTCCACTTT,CASSSAYSPLHF
TRBD2,TRBJ2-7,many,TRBV2,TGTGCCAGCAGTCCTTTAGCGGGGGGCAGGGACGAGCAGTACTTC,CASSPLAGGRDEQYF
TRBD2,TRBJ2-1,.,TRBV5-1,TGCGCCAGCAGGGCAACTAGCGCGTCCTACAATGAGCAGTTCTTC,CASRATSASYNEQFF
.,TRBJ2-6,.,TRBV5-6,TGTGCCAGCAGCCCCCCGTCGGGGGCTGGGGCCAACGTCCTGACTTTC,CASSPPSGAGANVLTF
.,TRBJ2-7,many,TRBV7-6,TGTGCCAGCAGCTTGATGGGGGAGGCAGGCTACGAGCAGTACTTC,CASSLMGEAGYEQYF
TRBD1,TRBJ2-2,few,TRBV19,TGTGCCAGTAGTGGCCTCACAGGGGCGGCGGGCGCCGGGGAGCTGTTTTTT,CASSGLTGAAGAGELFF
TRBD1,TRBJ1-5,many,TRBV2,TGTGCCAGCAGTCGACAGGGGGCAGGTTATCAGCCCCAGCATTTT,CASSRQGAGYQPQHF
.,TRBJ1-4,.,TRBV7-9,TGTGCCAGCAGCTTAGCGGCAGGAGTGGATGAAAAACTGTTTTTT,CASSLAAGVDEKLFF
.,TRBJ1-1,few,TRBV4-2,TGTGCCAGCAGCCAAGTCCGTGAGACTGAAGCTTTCTTT,CASSQVRETEAFF
.,TRBJ2-7,.,TRBV11-2,TGTGCCAGCAGCTCAACGATACGGGACTTCTCCGAGCAGTACTTC,CASSSTIRDFSEQYF
TRBD1,TRBJ1-1,.,TRBV6-5,TGTGCCAGCAGTTACCTACAGGGGCCGGCTTTCTTT,CASSYLQGPAFF
.,TRBJ1-2,.,TRBV6-1,TGTGCCAGCAGTGATCCCCATGGGGGGGGCTACACCTTC,CASSDPHGGGYTF
.,TRBJ1-1,once,TRBV15,TGTGCCACCAACAGAGTATACAGGCAAACCTTAGGGGACACTGAAGCTTTCTTT,CATNRVYRQTLGDTEAFF
.,TRBJ2-7,.,TRBV10-3,TGTGCCATCATGAACCAAGAGGGATACGAGCAGTACTTC,CAIMNQEGYEQYF
.,TRBJ1-2,many,TRBV9,TGTGCCAGCAGCGTAGAGGCTGAACCTAACTATGGCTACACCTTC,CASSVEAEPNYGYTF
TRBD2,TRBJ2-5,.,TRBV7-8,TGTGCCAGCAGTTACGGACTAGCGGAGACCCAGTACTTC,CASSYGLAETQYF
.,TRBJ2-1,.,TRBV7-9,TGTGCCAGCAGCTTGATCGATGAGCAGTTCTTC,CASSLIDEQFF
.,TRBJ1-6,.,TRBV12-5,TGTGCTAGTGGTACTAATTCACCCCTCCACTTT,CASGTNSPLHF
.,TRBJ2-7,few,TRBV4-2,TGTGCCAGCAGCCAAGATGACGGGAGCGGATCCTACGAGCAGTACTTC,CASSQDDGSGSYEQYF
.,TRBJ1-4,few,TRBV20-1,TGCAGTGCTAACGGTCTAAAAAGACCTAATGAAAAACTGTTTTTT,CSANGLKRPNEKLFF
.,TRBJ1-1,.,TRBV20-1,TGCAGTGCCCCGCCCCACGACCGGAACACTGAAGCTTTCTTT,CSAPPHDRNTEAFF
TRBD1,TRBJ2-5,.,TRBV10-3,TGTGCCACCGGGCCCCCACAGGGGGCCGTGGAGACCCAGTACTTC,CATGPPQGAVETQYF
.,TRBJ1-5,many,TRBV7-9,TGTGCCAGCAGCTTCGGGGGTCGGAATAGCAATCAGCCCCAGCATTTT,CASSFGGRNSNQPQHF
.,TRBJ1-2,.,TRBV10-3,TGTGCCATCAGACCCCCGTTGACAGGAAACTATGGCTACACCTTC,CAIRPPLTGNYGYTF
.,TRBJ1-4,many,TRBV7-8,TGTGCCAGCAGCCCCCCGGGGAGCGAAAAACTGTTTTTT,CASSPPGSEKLFF
.,TRBJ1-5,few,TRBV10-3,TGTGCCAGCACCAATCTGGGACTGGGGGAGCCCCAGCATTTT,CASTNLGLGEPQHF
.,TRBJ1-4,.,TRBV12-3/TRBV12-4,TGTGCCAGCAGTTCTGGGTGGGAAAAACTGTTTTTT,CASSSGWEKLFF
TRBD2,TRBJ2-5,many,TRBV7-9,TGTGCCAGCAGCCGACTAGCGCGACAAGAGACCCAGTACTTC,CASSRLARQETQYF
.,TRBJ2-2,.,TRBV7-3,TGTGCCAGCAGCTTAACGGGGCGGGACACCGGGGAGCTGTTTTTT,CASSLTGRDTGELFF
.,TRBJ1-2,.,TRBV10-3,TGTGCCAGCAGTGAAAATGAGGGTGACTATGGCTACACCTTC,CASSENEGDYGYTF
.,TRBJ1-4,once,TRBV13,TGTGCCAGCAGCTTAAACGGGGTGGGTGAAAAACTGTTTTTT,CASSLNGVGEKLFF
.,TRBJ2-1,.,TRBV4-1,TGTGCCAGCAGCCTTAACAGGAACAATGAGCAGTTCTTC,CASSLNRNNEQFF
.,TRBJ1-5,many,TRBV15,TGTGCCACCAGCAGAGATGGGAAAGTCGCTAGTCCCCAGCATTTT,CATSRDGKVASPQHF
.,TRBJ2-5,.,TRBV5-4,TGCGCCAGCAGCCAAGGGCTGGGGCAGCCCCAGTACTTC,CASSQGLGQPQYF
.,TRBJ1-5,few,TRBV6-5,TGTGCCAGCAGTCCGGACATCTATAGCAATCAGCCCCAGCATTTT,CASSPDIYSNQPQHF
TRBD1,TRBJ2-5,.,TRBV7-9,TGTGCCAGCAGCTTAGCGCGGGACAGGCAAGAGACCCAGTACTTC,CASSLARDRQETQYF
.,TRBJ2-7,.,TRBV4-1,TGCGCCAGCAGCCAAGTTACCGGGCTCGAGCAGTACTTC,CASSQVTGLEQYF
TRBD2,TRBJ2-5,many,TRBV20-1,TGCAGTGCTAGCGAACTAGCGGACCAAGAGACCCAGTACTTC,CSASELADQETQYF
TRBD1,TRBJ1-5,.,TRBV20-1,TGCAGTGCTGGTCAGACAGGGGGAAATGCTTATCAGCCCCAGCATTTT,CSAGQTGGNAYQPQHF
.,TRBJ1-2,few,TRBV11-2,TGTGCCAGCAGCTTAGATCGGGGAGCCCTTCACACCTTC,CASSLDRGALHTF